The following is a T cell receptor (beta chain) sequence with its context. Antigen unknown. Replicate sorted-subset PCRs were loaded with around 210 ng DNA, roughly 33,000 T cell genomes. Assay used: immunoSEQ multiplex PCR; TCRdb lists only in-frame clones, some missing. The sample includes some 700,000 clones, 90% of them seen just once. Adults of Caucasian background living in Nashville, Tennessee made up all donors. CD8 memory combined CD45RO+ cells with CCR7-negative CD45RA+ TemRA cells. CDR3 size: 16 residues. The germline CDR1 and CDR2 sequences are SGDLS and YYNGEE. V lost 4 bases, J lost 7 bases, and 20 bases lay in between. The record originates from a study of shared clonotypes between healthy human individuals. Study-wide results and limits: Few donors restricted represented genetic and exposure-history diversity.

The gene calls are TRBV9 and TRBJ1-4; possible D gene TRBD1, 5 bases. The sequencing input was memory CD8+ T cells from PBMCs. Documented subset: CD45RO+ cells pooled with CCR7-negative TemRA cells. The receptor was isolated from a man aged 18 to 29 in good health. Some clones in this sample may be carry-over from other donors' samples. The CDR3 region is CASSYNREGSGEKLFF. The CDR3 nucleotides are TGTGCCAGCAGCTATAACCGGGAGGGGAGCGGTGAAAAACTGTTTTTT.